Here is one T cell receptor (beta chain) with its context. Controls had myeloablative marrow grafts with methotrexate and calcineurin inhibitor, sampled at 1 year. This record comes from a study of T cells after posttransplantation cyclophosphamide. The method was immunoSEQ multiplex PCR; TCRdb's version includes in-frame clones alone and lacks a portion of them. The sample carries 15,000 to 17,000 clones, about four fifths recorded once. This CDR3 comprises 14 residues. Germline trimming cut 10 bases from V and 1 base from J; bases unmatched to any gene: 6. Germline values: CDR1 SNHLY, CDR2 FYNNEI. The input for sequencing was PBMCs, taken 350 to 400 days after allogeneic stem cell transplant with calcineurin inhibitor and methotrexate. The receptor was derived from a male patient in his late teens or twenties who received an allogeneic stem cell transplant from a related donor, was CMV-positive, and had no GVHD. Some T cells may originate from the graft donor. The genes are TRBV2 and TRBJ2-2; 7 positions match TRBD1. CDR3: CAIRQGRNTGELFF. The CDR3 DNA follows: TGTGCCATACGACAGGGTCGGAACACCGGGGAGCTGTTTTTT. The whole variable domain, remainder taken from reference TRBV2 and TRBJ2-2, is EPEVTQTPSHQVTQMGQEVILRCVPISNHLYFYWYRQILGQKVEFLVSFYNNEISEKSEIFDDQFSVERPDGSNFTLKIRSTKLEDSAMYFCAIRQGRNTGELFFGEGSRLTVL.